This T cell receptor beta chain was retrieved from a study of CD8 T cells in ankylosing spondylitis. Points from the study as a whole: Disease-associated clones were reportedly significantly overrepresented in matched ankylosing spondylitis synovial fluid. A motif in TCR beta, a set of fewer than ten highly homologous variants, appeared characteristic of ankylosing spondylitis blood. Disease-linked clones were found to be CD8+ and relatively rare in peripheral blood. Earlier work had already found some motif variants in reactive arthritis synovial fluid and blood.

Quantitative barcoded 5'-RACE was used to prepare TCR beta libraries. Via MiXCR, TCRdb re-called the 5' RACE reads, giving one row per CDR3 protein. Here the sample spans about 420,000 distinct CDR3 sequences, 20% to 25% being singletons. The CDR3 totals 14 residues. Trimming took 1 base from V and 4 from J, leaving 10 bases between them. Germline-derived CDR1 and CDR2 are GTSNPN and SVGIG (reference sequence). A few counts support this clonotype. The antigen is unknown. The source material was blood, either unsorted or a sorted T cell fraction (not recorded which). This receptor was taken from a male donor with ankylosing spondylitis. V is TRBV30 and J is TRBJ2-2, with D uncertain. The CDR3 region is CAWSGPPSTGELFF. As DNA, the CDR3 is TGTGCCTGGAGTGGACCCCCCAGCACCGGGGAGCTGTTTTTT.